What follows are 26 T cell receptor beta chains derived from one specimen sequenced in a study of monozygotic twins with inflammatory bowel disease (dated by TCRdb to between 2018 and 2020). Library preparation employed 5' RACE. The sample was run on an Illumina HiSeq 2500. TCRdb reprocessed the reads into one record per CDR3 protein sequence, lacking DNA. For this sample, the table gives 400,000 to 500,000 distinct CDR3 sequences. The ten largest make up 2% to 3% of the sample. Sequencing was done on a sample of blood. Receptor source: a human donor with ulcerative colitis or Crohn's disease, or a healthy co-twin of an affected twin (not recorded which).

The V gene is TRBV29-1, the J gene TRBJ2-1; TCRdb selects TRBD1, and the lack of DNA leaves this call unchecked. CDR1 SQVTM and CDR2 ANQGSEA come from the germline V gene. This CDR3 region has 14 residues. The CDR3 is CSVGEGLPFNEQFF.

The chain's CDR3 is CASSVVAGPITYEQYF. The chain joins TRBV5-1 to TRBJ2-7; TCRdb calls TRBD2, which cannot be checked without DNA. The germline V gene encodes CDR1 SGHRS and CDR2 YFSETQ. The CDR3 contains 16 residues. Together with reference TRBV5-1 and TRBJ2-7, the CDR3 gives the full variable domain: KAGVTQTPRYLIKTRGQQVTLSCSPISGHRSVSWYQQTPGQGLQFLFEYFSETQRNKGNFPGRFSGRQFSNSRSEMNVSTLELGDSALYLCASSVVAGPITYEQYFGPGTRLTVT.

This rearrangement joins TRBV20-1 to TRBJ2-7. This CDR3 has 12 amino acids. CDR1 and CDR2 from the germline V gene are DFQATT and SNEGSKA (reference sequence). The chain's CDR3 is CSARLWNYEQYF.

The chain uses TRBV5-1 and TRBJ2-3; TCRdb designates TRBD1, a call that cannot be tested without DNA. The CDR3 runs to 14 residues. Germline assignment: CDR1 SGHRS and CDR2 YFSETQ. This chain's CDR3 is CASSFGQGLDTQYF.

The gene calls are TRBV28 and TRBJ2-1; the D call from TCRdb, TRBD2, cannot be confirmed without DNA. The CDR3 has 13 residues. Germline assignment: CDR1 MDHEN and CDR2 SYDVKM. The CDR3 is CASSFGGRYEQFF.

This chain connects TRBV20-1 to TRBJ2-3; TCRdb selects TRBD2, and the lack of DNA leaves this call unchecked. The CDR3 extends over 14 amino acids. Germline CDR1 and CDR2: DFQATT and SNEGSKA (reference sequence). The CDR3 spells CSACGLPLTDTQYF.

The genes are TRBV12-3 or TRBV12-4 and TRBJ1-2; TCRdb's D gene call, TRBD1, goes unchecked for lack of DNA. The CDR3 consists of 15 residues. The CDR3 protein is CASTFAGTGVLGYTF.

The chain is built from TRBV28 and TRBJ1-2; lacking DNA, the TRBD1 call made by TCRdb goes unchecked. The CDR3 sequence is 14 residues long. Germline loops: CDR1 MDHEN, CDR2 SYDVKM. CDR3 in amino acids: CASSPPGQLPGYTF.

This chain links TRBV20-1 with TRBJ1-2. The CDR3 spans 12 residues. Germline V CDR1 and CDR2: DFQATT, SNEGSKA (reference sequence). CDR3 region: CSARRDSYGYTF.

This sequence joins TRBV5-1 and TRBJ2-2; checking the TCRdb D call of TRBD1 is not possible without DNA. The CDR3 consists of 13 residues. CDR1 is SGHRS, CDR2 YFSETQ, per germline. The CDR3 region is CASSRPPNGELFF.

The chain joins TRBV6-5 to TRBJ2-3; TCRdb's D gene call, TRBD2, goes unchecked for lack of DNA. There are 15 residues in the CDR3. Looked up from germline, CDR1 is MNHEY and CDR2 is SVGAGI. The chain's CDR3 is CASSHLRGGTDTQYF.

This chain links TRBV7-9 with TRBJ2-7; checking the TCRdb D call of TRBD1 is not possible without DNA. This CDR3 spans 13 amino acids. Germline V lookup: CDR1 SEHNR, CDR2 FQNEAQ (reference sequence). The CDR3 here is CASSPETGYEQYF.

This chain connects TRBV11-2 to TRBJ2-7; TCRdb's D gene call, TRBD1, goes unchecked for lack of DNA. There are 16 residues in the CDR3. Germline V gene lookup returns CDR1 SGHAT and CDR2 FQNNGV. CDR3 region: CASSLRDRFKVYEQYF.

The CDR3 region is CASSSPGQGATGELFF. The chain has TRBV5-1 and TRBJ2-2; no DNA is available, so the TRBD1 call from TCRdb remains unchecked. CDR3 size: 16 residues. In germline, CDR1 is SGHRS, CDR2 YFSETQ. Full variable domain (rest looked up from reference TRBV5-1 and TRBJ2-2): KAGVTQTPRYLIKTRGQQVTLSCSPISGHRSVSWYQQTPGQGLQFLFEYFSETQRNKGNFPGRFSGRQFSNSRSEMNVSTLELGDSALYLCASSSPGQGATGELFFGEGSRLTVL.

The chain carries TRBV20-1 and TRBJ1-2. Germline V gives CDR1 DFQATT, CDR2 SNEGSKA (reference sequence). This CDR3 contains 16 residues. The CDR3 loop is CSARDQGGPSNYGYTF.

The rearrangement uses TRBV28 and TRBJ2-7; with no DNA, the TCRdb D assignment of TRBD1 cannot be verified. Germline CDR1 MDHEN, CDR2 SYDVKM. The CDR3 contains 14 residues. The CDR3 spells CASRGRGGINEQYF.

This chain links TRBV21-1 with TRBJ1-4. TRBV21-1 constitutes a pseudogene. This CDR3 is 12 amino acids long. The CDR3 reads CASRGRPEKLFF.

The CDR3 region is CASSVERIWADTQYF. The chain combines TRBV9 with TRBJ2-3. Per germline, CDR1 SGDLS and CDR2 YYNGEE. The CDR3 has 15 amino acids. Full variable domain (remainder filled in from reference TRBV9 and TRBJ2-3): DSGVTQTPKHLITATGQRVTLRCSPRSGDLSVYWYQQSLDQGLQFLIQYYNGEERAKGNILERFSAQQFPDLHSELNLSSLELGDSALYFCASSVERIWADTQYFGPGTRLTVL.

The CDR3 spells CASSGGTNHTGELFF. The chain links TRBV7-3 to TRBJ2-2; TCRdb's D gene call, TRBD2, goes unchecked for lack of DNA. Germline CDR1 and CDR2: SGHTA and FQGTGA. This CDR3 spans 15 amino acids.

J is TRBJ2-3 and V is TRBV12-3 or TRBV12-4; TCRdb lists TRBD1, though no DNA is available to test this call. This CDR3 has 14 residues. The CDR3 region is CASRRTGGTDTQYF.

The CDR3 sequence is CASREPLGTSGLEQFF. The chain uses TRBV11-2 and TRBJ2-1; TCRdb proposes TRBD2, but this gene call is untestable without DNA. The CDR3 sequence is 16 residues long. Germline V lookup: CDR1 SGHAT, CDR2 FQNNGV.

The rearrangement joins TRBV19 to TRBJ2-3; TCRdb proposes TRBD1, but this gene call is untestable without DNA. CDR1 is LNHDA and CDR2 is SQIVND in the germline V gene (reference sequence). The length of the CDR3 is 14 residues. CDR3 in amino acids: CASTGTGGMDTQYF. The complete variable domain, with remaining parts taken from reference TRBV19 and TRBJ2-3, reads DGGITQSPKYLFRKEGQNVTLSCEQNLNHDAMYWYRQDPGQGLRLIYYSQIVNDFQKGDIAEGYSVSREKKESFPLTVTSAQKNPTAFYLCASTGTGGMDTQYFGPGTRLTVL.

V gene TRBV6-5 combines with J gene TRBJ2-1; TCRdb picks TRBD2, but there is no DNA to check that call. Germline CDR1 and CDR2: MNHEY and SVGAGI. The CDR3 loop spans 14 amino acids. CDR3 in amino acids: CASSSSIQEDEKFF.

The gene calls are TRBV5-8 and TRBJ2-5; without DNA, the TCRdb call of TRBD1 cannot be checked. Germline V CDR1 and CDR2: SGHTS, YDEGEE. The CDR3 totals 14 residues. The CDR3 sequence is CASSLVSGEATQYF.

This chain joins TRBV5-1 and TRBJ2-5; the D call from TCRdb, TRBD1, cannot be confirmed without DNA. This CDR3 has 17 amino acids. From germline, CDR1 is SGHRS and CDR2 YFSETQ. The CDR3 sequence: CASSFELWGGDSETQYF. Full variable domain (rest looked up from reference TRBV5-1 and TRBJ2-5): KAGVTQTPRYLIKTRGQQVTLSCSPISGHRSVSWYQQTPGQGLQFLFEYFSETQRNKGNFPGRFSGRQFSNSRSEMNVSTLELGDSALYLCASSFELWGGDSETQYFGPGTRLLVL.

The genes are TRBV5-1 and TRBJ2-7. The CDR3 runs 14 residues. Germline V gene sequence: CDR1 SGHRS, CDR2 YFSETQ. This CDR3 reads CASSLDKLFYEQYF.